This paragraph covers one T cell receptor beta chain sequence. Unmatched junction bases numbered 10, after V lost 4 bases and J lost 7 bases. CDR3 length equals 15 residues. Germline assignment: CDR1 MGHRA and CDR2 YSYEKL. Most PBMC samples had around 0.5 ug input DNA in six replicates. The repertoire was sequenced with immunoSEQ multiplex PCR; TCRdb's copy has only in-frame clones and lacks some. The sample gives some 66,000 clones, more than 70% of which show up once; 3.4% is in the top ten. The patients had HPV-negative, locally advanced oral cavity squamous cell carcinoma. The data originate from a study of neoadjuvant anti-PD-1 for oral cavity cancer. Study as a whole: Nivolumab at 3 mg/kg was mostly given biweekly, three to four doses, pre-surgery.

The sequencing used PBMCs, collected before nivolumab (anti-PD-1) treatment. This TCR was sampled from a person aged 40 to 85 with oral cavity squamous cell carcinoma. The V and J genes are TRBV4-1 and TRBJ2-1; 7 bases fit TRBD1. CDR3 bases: TGCGCCAGCAGCCTGTACCGACAGGGCAGGAATGAGCAGTTCTTC. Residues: CASSLYRQGRNEQFF.